These 10 T cell receptor beta chains share one sample of origin, sequenced in a study of long-term antiretroviral therapy in people with HIV. The authors ran the immunoSEQ assay, v3.0, at survey level. The repertoire was sequenced with immunoSEQ multiplex PCR; TCRdb's copy has only in-frame clones and lacks some. The profile shows over 25,000 clones, roughly 80% of them singletons. The specimen was unsorted PBMCs, collected 3 years after starting antiretroviral therapy. Source of these receptors: a man aged 40-49 years with HIV.

This chain uses TRBV5-1 with TRBJ2-3; the match to TRBD2 covers 7 bases. Germline V lookup: CDR1 SGHRS, CDR2 YFSETQ. The CDR3 extends over 17 amino acids. The ends lost 4 bases at V and 0 bases at J; junction bases unmatched: 11. CDR3 amino acids: CASSPRLGGGSTDTQYF. In DNA, the CDR3 is TGCGCCAGCAGCCCGCGGCTTGGGGGGGGAAGCACAGATACGCAGTATTTT.

The V and J genes are TRBV14 and TRBJ2-5, with 12 bases matching TRBD2. The CDR3 has 16 amino acids. Trimming removed 5 bases from V and 4 bases from J; junction bases left unmatched: 8. The germline V gene encodes CDR1 SGHDN and CDR2 FVKESK. The CDR3 sequence is CASSENLAGGRETQYF. The CDR3 DNA sequence: TGTGCCAGCAGCGAAAATCTAGCGGGGGGGAGAGAGACCCAGTACTTC. The full variable domain, completed using reference TRBV14 and TRBJ2-5, is EAGVTQFPSHSVIEKGQTVTLRCDPISGHDNLYWYRRVMGKEIKFLLHFVKESKQDESGMPNNRFLAERTGGTYSTLKVQPAELEDSGVYFCASSENLAGGRETQYFGPGTRLLVL.

The chain is built from TRBV7-8 and TRBJ1-1; TRBD1 matches at 7 bases. With V trimmed by 5 bases and J by 5 bases, 2 bases remained unmatched. CDR1 is SGHVS and CDR2 is FQNEAQ in the germline V gene. This CDR3 spans 12 amino acids. In DNA form, the CDR3 reads TGTGCCAGCAGCCCAGGGGGAACTGAAGCTTTCTTT. As protein: CASSPGGTEAFF.

This clone was seen more than once but under ten times. The CDR3 here is CASSVAGTTLQETQYF. CDR3 nucleotides: TGTGCCAGCAGCGTTGCCGGGACAACCCTCCAAGAGACCCAGTACTTC. V is TRBV9 and J is TRBJ2-5; possible D gene TRBD1, 6 bases. V lost 2 bases, J lost 1 base, and 15 bases lay in between. The germline gives CDR1 SGDLS, CDR2 YYNGEE. The CDR3 spans 16 residues.

The chain uses TRBV19 and TRBJ2-1; 13 positions agree with TRBD2. Germline CDR1 and CDR2: LNHDA and SQIVND (reference sequence). The CDR3 sequence is 21 residues long. The V gene end was trimmed by 4 bases and the J gene end by 0 bases; junction bases not matched to a gene: 15. The CDR3: CASSTYLPGTSGIGSYNEQFF. CDR3 coding DNA: TGTGCCAGTAGTACTTACTTACCCGGGACTAGCGGGATCGGCTCCTACAATGAGCAGTTCTTC.

The genes are TRBV9 and TRBJ2-7; the D is unclear. The CDR3 extends over 15 amino acids. Per the germline V gene, CDR1 is SGDLS and CDR2 is YYNGEE. V dropped 0 bases and J dropped 3 bases, with 13 bases sitting between them. The CDR3 protein is CASSVGARSVYEQYF. CDR3 DNA sequence: TGTGCCAGCAGCGTAGGGGCTCGGTCGGTCTACGAGCAGTACTTC. Drawing the rest from reference TRBV9 and TRBJ2-7, the complete variable domain is DSGVTQTPKHLITATGQRVTLRCSPRSGDLSVYWYQQSLDQGLQFLIQYYNGEERAKGNILERFSAQQFPDLHSELNLSSLELGDSALYFCASSVGARSVYEQYFGPGTRLTVT.

The chain employs TRBV11-2 and TRBJ1-4; D is unclear. V was shortened by 0 bases and J by 8 bases, with 10 bases between the two germline ends. Germline CDR1 reads SGHAT; CDR2 reads FQNNGV. The CDR3 is 14 amino acids. DNA for the CDR3: TGTGCCAGCAGCTTAGAAGGGCTCTGGGAAAAACTGTTTTTT. Amino acids: CASSLEGLWEKLFF.

In its sample, this clone was seen a few times. This sequence joins TRBV19 and TRBJ1-1, with a tentative D call TRBD1 (6 bases). Germline assignment: CDR1 LNHDA and CDR2 SQIVND (reference sequence). The CDR3 is 14 amino acids. Trimming removed 7 bases at V and 1 base at J, with 13 bases between. CDR3 region: CASKQGTQNTEAFF. Here the CDR3 DNA reads TGTGCCAGTAAGCAGGGGACCCAGAACACTGAAGCTTTCTTT.

V is TRBV30 and J is TRBJ2-5, with TRBD2 matching over 7 bases. Unmatched junction bases numbered 13, after V lost 3 bases and J lost 3 bases. This CDR3 has 16 amino acids. The V gene's germline CDR1 is GTSNPN and CDR2 SVGIG (reference sequence). CDR3 bases: TGTGCCTGGAGCATAGTCAGTGGTCGGGGGGAAGAGACCCAGTACTTC. Translated: CAWSIVSGRGEETQYF.

V usage is TRBV2 and J usage is TRBJ1-4, with a tentative D call TRBD1 (5 bases). The V gene's germline CDR1 is SNHLY and CDR2 FYNNEI. V was pared by 8 bases and J by 4 bases, with 20 bases between. The CDR3 runs to 16 residues. In DNA, the CDR3 is TGTGCCAGCTCAACTTCGGGCGACAGAAATAATGAAAAACTGTTTTTT. Translation: CASSTSGDRNNEKLFF.